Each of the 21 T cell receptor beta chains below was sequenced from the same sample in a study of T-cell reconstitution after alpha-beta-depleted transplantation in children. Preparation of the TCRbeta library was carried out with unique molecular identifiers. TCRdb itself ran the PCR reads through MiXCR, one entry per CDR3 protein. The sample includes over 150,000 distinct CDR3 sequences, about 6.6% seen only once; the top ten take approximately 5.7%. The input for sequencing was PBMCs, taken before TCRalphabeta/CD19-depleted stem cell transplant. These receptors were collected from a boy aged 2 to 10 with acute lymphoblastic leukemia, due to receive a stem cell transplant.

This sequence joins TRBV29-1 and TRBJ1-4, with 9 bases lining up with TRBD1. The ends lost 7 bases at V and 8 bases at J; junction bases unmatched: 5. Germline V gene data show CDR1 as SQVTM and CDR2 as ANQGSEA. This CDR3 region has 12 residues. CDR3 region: CSARTGEEKLFF. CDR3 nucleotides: TGCAGCGCTCGGACAGGGGAAGAAAAACTGTTTTTT.

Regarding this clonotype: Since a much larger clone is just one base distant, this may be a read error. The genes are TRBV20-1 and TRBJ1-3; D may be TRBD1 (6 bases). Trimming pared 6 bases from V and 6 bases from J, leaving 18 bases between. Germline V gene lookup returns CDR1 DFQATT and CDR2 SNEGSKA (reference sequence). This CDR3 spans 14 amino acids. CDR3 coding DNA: TGCAGTGCGAAGCAGGGGCTTGGAGCAAACACCATATATTTT. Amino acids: CSAKQGLGANTIYF.

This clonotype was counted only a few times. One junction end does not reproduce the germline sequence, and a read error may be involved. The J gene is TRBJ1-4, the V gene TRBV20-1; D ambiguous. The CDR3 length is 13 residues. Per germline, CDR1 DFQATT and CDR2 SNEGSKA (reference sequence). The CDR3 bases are TGCAGTCCTAGTTCCCCACCTAATGAAAAACTGTTTTTT. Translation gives CSPSSPPNEKLFF.

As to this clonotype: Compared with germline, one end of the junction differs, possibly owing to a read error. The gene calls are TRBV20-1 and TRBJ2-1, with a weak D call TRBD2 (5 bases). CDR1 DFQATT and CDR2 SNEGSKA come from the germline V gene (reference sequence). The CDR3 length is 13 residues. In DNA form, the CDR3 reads TGCAGTGCAAGAGCAAGCGGACACAATGAGCAGTTCTTC. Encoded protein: CSARASGHNEQFF.

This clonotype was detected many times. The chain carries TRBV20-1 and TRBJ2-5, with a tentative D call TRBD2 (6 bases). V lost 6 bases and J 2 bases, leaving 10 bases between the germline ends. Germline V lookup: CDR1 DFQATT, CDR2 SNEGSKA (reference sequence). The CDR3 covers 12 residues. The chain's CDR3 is CSAGTAQETQYF. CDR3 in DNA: TGCAGTGCCGGGACTGCTCAAGAGACCCAGTACTTC.

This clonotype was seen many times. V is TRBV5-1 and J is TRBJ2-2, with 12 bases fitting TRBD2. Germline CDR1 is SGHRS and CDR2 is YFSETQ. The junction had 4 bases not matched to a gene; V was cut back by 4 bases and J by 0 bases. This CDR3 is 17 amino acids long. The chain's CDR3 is CASSPSSGGANTGELFF. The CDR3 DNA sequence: TGCGCCAGCAGCCCTTCTAGCGGGGGGGCGAACACCGGGGAGCTGTTTTTT. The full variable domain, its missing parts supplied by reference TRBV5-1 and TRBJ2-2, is KAGVTQTPRYLIKTRGQQVTLSCSPISGHRSVSWYQQTPGQGLQFLFEYFSETQRNKGNFPGRFSGRQFSNSRSEMNVSTLELGDSALYLCASSPSSGGANTGELFFGEGSRLTVL.

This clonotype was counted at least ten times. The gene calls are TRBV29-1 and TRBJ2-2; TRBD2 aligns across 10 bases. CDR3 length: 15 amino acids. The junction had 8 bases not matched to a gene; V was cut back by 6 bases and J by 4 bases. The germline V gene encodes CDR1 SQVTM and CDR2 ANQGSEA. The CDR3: CSVKTASGSTGELFF. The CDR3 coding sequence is TGCAGCGTCAAGACGGCTAGCGGGAGCACCGGGGAGCTGTTTTTT.

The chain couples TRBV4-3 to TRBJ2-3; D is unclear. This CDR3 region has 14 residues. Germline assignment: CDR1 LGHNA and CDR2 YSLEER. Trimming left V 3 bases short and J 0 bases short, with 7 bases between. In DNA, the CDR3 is TGCGCCAGCAGCCAGGCAGGAAGCACAGATACGCAGTATTTT. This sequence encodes CASSQAGSTDTQYF.

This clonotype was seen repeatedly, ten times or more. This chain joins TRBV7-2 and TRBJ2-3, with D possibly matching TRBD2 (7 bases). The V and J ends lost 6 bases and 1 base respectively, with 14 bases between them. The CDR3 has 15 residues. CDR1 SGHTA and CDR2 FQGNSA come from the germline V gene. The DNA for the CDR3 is TGTGCCAGCAGATGGGGGGGCGGCGGCACAGATACGCAGTATTTT. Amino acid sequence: CASRWGGGGTDTQYF. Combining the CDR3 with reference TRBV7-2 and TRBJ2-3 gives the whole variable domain GAGVSQSPSNKVTEKGKDVELRCDPISGHTALYWYRQSLGQGLEFLIYFQGNSAPDKSGLPSDRFSAERTGGSVSTLTIQRTQQEDSAVYLCASRWGGGGTDTQYFGPGTRLTVL.

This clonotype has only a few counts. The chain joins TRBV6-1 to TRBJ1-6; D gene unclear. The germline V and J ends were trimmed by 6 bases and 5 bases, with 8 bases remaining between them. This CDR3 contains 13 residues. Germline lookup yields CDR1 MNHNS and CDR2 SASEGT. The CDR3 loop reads CASRDGNNSPLHF. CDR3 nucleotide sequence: TGTGCCAGCAGGGACGGGAATAATTCACCCCTCCACTTT.

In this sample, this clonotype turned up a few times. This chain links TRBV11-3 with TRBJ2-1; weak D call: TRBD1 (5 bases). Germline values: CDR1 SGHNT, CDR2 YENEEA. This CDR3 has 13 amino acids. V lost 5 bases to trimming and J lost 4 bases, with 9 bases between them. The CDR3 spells CASSVGRYNEQFF. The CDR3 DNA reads TGTGCCAGCAGCGTGGGGCGGTACAATGAGCAGTTCTTC.

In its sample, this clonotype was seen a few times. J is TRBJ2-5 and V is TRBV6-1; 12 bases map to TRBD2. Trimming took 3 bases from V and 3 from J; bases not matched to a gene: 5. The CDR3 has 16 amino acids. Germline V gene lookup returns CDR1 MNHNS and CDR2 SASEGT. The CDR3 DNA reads TGTGCCAGCAGTGATAATCTAGCGGGGGGGAAAGAGACCCAGTACTTC. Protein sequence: CASSDNLAGGKETQYF.

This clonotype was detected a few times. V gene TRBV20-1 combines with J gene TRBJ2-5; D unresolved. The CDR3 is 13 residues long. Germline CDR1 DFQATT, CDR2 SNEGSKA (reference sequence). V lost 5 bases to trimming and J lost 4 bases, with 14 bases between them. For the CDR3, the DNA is TGCAGTGCTTGTAGAGCTAGGGCAGAGACCCAGTACTTC. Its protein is CSACRARAETQYF.

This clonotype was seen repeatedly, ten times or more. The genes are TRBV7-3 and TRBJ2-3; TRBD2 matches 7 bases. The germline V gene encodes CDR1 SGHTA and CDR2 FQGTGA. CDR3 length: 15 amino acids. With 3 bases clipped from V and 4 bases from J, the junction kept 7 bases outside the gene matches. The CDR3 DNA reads TGTGCCAGCAGCTTGGGCAGGGAGGGACCAGATACGCAGTATTTT. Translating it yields CASSLGREGPDTQYF.

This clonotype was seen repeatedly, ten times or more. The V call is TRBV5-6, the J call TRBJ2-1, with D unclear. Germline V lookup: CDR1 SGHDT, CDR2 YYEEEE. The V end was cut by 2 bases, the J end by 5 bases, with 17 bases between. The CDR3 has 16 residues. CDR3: CASSLGNANYHNEQFF. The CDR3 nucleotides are TGTGCCAGCAGCTTAGGAAATGCCAACTACCACAATGAGCAGTTCTTC.

The CDR3 DNA sequence: TGTGCCAGCAGTCGTACGGCCGAGCAGTACTTC. This sequence encodes CASSRTAEQYF. The chain carries TRBV12-3 or TRBV12-4 and TRBJ2-7, with unresolved D. Trimming stripped 5 bases from V and 6 bases from J, with 8 bases between. This CDR3 comprises 11 residues.

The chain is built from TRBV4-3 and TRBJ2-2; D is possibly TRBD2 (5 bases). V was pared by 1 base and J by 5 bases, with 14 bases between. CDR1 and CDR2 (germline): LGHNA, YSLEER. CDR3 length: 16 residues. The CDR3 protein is CASSQGASSGTGELFF. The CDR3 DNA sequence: TGCGCCAGCAGCCAAGGAGCCTCCTCGGGGACCGGGGAGCTGTTTTTT.

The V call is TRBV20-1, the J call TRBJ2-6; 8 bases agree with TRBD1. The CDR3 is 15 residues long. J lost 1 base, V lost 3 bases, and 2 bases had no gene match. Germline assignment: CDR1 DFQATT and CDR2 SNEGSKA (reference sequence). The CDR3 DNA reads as TGCAGTGCTAGTGGACAGGGTTCTGGGGCCAACGTCCTGACTTTC. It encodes CSASGQGSGANVLTF.

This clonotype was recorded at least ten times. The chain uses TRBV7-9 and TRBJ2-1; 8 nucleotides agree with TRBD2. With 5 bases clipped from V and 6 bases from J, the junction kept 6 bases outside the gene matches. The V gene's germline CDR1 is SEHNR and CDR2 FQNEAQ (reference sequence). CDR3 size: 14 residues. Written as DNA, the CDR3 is TGTGCCAGCAGCGTCCGGGGGGGCCCCAATGAGCAGTTCTTC. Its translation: CASSVRGGPNEQFF.

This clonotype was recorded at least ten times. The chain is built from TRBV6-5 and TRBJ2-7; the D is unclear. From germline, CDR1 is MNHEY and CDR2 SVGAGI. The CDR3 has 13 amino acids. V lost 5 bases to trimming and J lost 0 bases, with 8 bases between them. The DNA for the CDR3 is TGTGCCAGCAGTCGTACGTCCTCCTACGAGCAGTACTTC. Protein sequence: CASSRTSSYEQYF.

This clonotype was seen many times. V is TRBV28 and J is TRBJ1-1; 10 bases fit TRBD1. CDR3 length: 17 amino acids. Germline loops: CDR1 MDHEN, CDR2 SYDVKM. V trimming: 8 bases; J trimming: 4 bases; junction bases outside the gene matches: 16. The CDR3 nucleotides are TGTGCCAGCCGCTCCCCTCGGGACAGGGGAGGGAGCACTGAAGCTTTCTTT. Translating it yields CASRSPRDRGGSTEAFF.